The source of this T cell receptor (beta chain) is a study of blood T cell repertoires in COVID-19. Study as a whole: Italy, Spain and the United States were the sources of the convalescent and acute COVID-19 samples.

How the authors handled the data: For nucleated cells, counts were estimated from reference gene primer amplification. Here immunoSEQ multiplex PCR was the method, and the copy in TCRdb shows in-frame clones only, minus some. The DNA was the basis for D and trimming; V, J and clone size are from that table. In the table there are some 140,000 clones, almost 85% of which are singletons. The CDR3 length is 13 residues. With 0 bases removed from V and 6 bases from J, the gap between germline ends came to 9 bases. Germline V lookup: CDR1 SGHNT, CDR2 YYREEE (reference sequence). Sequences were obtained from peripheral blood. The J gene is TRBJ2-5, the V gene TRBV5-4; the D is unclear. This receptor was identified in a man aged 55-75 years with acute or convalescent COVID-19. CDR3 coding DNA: TGTGCCAGCAGCTTGGGAGTCGAAAAGACCCAGTACTTC. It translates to CASSLGVEKTQYF.